The rows below give T cell receptor beta chains drawn from one sample of a study of blood T cell repertoires in COVID-19. Data came from immunoSEQ multiplex PCR; TCRdb stores just in-frame clones and leaves some out. The repertoire has more than 150,000 clones, 89% of them found once; the top ten carry roughly 3.1%. Sequencing was performed on peripheral blood. The receptor set was obtained from a man aged 55-75 years with acute or convalescent COVID-19. CDR3s include the opening cysteine and the closing phenylalanine or tryptophan. The D gene is left open where the match is weak. Clone size is shown for a subset of rows, as once, few, many or a class of expanded clone.

abundance: .; d_gene: TRBD1; j_gene: TRBJ2-1; v_gene: TRBV5-4; CDR3nt: TGTGCCAGCAGCTTGGACAGGGGGGCCTACAATGAGCAGTTCTTC; CDR3aa: CASSLDRGAYNEQFF
abundance: .; d_gene: TRBD1; j_gene: TRBJ2-3; v_gene: TRBV5-1; CDR3nt: TGCGCCAGCGCCCTCAGAACGGGACAGGGGACAGATACGCAGTATTTT; CDR3aa: CASALRTGQGTDTQYF
abundance: .; d_gene: .; j_gene: TRBJ1-5; v_gene: TRBV3-1/TRBV3-2; CDR3nt: TGTGCCAGCAGCCAACAATCAGGGTTGGGTCAGCCCCAGCATTTT; CDR3aa: CASSQQSGLGQPQHF
abundance: once; d_gene: TRBD2; j_gene: TRBJ2-3; v_gene: TRBV2; CDR3nt: TGTGCCAGCAGTGAACTAGCGGGGGGGCCGAATACGCAGTATTTT; CDR3aa: CASSELAGGPNTQYF
abundance: .; d_gene: TRBD1; j_gene: TRBJ1-6; v_gene: TRBV19; CDR3nt: TGTGCCAGTAGTATAGATCCCGAGGGGGCAAGATCACCCCTCCACTTT; CDR3aa: CASSIDPEGARSPLHF
abundance: .; d_gene: .; j_gene: TRBJ2-7; v_gene: TRBV19; CDR3nt: TGTGCCAGTAGCGTTCGGGGGTCCTACGAGCAGTACTTC; CDR3aa: CASSVRGSYEQYF
abundance: .; d_gene: TRBD2; j_gene: TRBJ2-7; v_gene: TRBV2; CDR3nt: TGTGCCAGCCTTAGCGGGGGCCTCTCCTACGAGCAGTACTTC; CDR3aa: CASLSGGLSYEQYF
abundance: .; d_gene: TRBD2; j_gene: TRBJ2-1; v_gene: TRBV25-1; CDR3nt: TGTGGGGCGGGGGGCGTGAATGAGCAGTTCTTC; CDR3aa: CGAGGVNEQFF
abundance: .; d_gene: .; j_gene: TRBJ1-2; v_gene: TRBV18; CDR3nt: TGTGCCAGCTCACCACCTGAGGATTCCTATGGCTACACCTTC; CDR3aa: CASSPPEDSYGYTF
abundance: .; d_gene: .; j_gene: TRBJ1-1; v_gene: TRBV7-2; CDR3nt: TGTGCCAGCAGCTTAGCGCAGGGGCGATGGAACACTGAAGCTTTCTTT; CDR3aa: CASSLAQGRWNTEAFF
abundance: .; d_gene: TRBD1; j_gene: TRBJ1-1; v_gene: TRBV12-3/TRBV12-4; CDR3nt: TGTGCCAGCAGAGGGGACAGGGACCTGGCTTTCTTT; CDR3aa: CASRGDRDLAFF
abundance: .; d_gene: .; j_gene: TRBJ2-7; v_gene: TRBV29-1; CDR3nt: TGCAGCGTTGGACAGTCCTCCTACGAGCAGTACTTC; CDR3aa: CSVGQSSYEQYF
abundance: .; d_gene: .; j_gene: TRBJ2-1; v_gene: TRBV7-2; CDR3nt: TGTGCCAGCAGCCCGGCCCAGACGGGCTCCTACAATGAGCAGTTCTTC; CDR3aa: CASSPAQTGSYNEQFF
abundance: once; d_gene: .; j_gene: TRBJ1-1; v_gene: TRBV5-6; CDR3nt: TGTGCCAGCAGCAGGGGACTCCGAGGAAACACTGAAGCTTTCTTT; CDR3aa: CASSRGLRGNTEAFF
abundance: .; d_gene: .; j_gene: TRBJ2-7; v_gene: TRBV5-1; CDR3nt: TGCGCCAGCAGCTTGGAAGACACAAGCCACGAGCAGTACTTC; CDR3aa: CASSLEDTSHEQYF
abundance: .; d_gene: .; j_gene: TRBJ1-4; v_gene: TRBV18; CDR3nt: TGTGCCAGCTCACCAGTCGCACAGCCTAATGAAAAACTGTTTTTT; CDR3aa: CASSPVAQPNEKLFF
abundance: .; d_gene: .; j_gene: TRBJ1-1; v_gene: TRBV1; CDR3nt: TGCACCAGCAGCCCACGTGGACAGGGCGAGGGGGGAGCTTTCTTT; CDR3aa: CTSSPRGQGEGGAFF
abundance: .; d_gene: .; j_gene: TRBJ1-2; v_gene: TRBV19; CDR3nt: TGTGCCAGTAGTACACGCCCCACTCAGGGTCTCTTGTGGGGCTACACCTTC; CDR3aa: CASSTRPTQGLLWGYTF
abundance: .; d_gene: TRBD1; j_gene: TRBJ2-3; v_gene: TRBV5-1; CDR3nt: TGCGCCAGCGGACAGGGGGTCCTTACAGATACGCAGTATTTT; CDR3aa: CASGQGVLTDTQYF
abundance: .; d_gene: .; j_gene: TRBJ1-1; v_gene: TRBV7-9; CDR3nt: TGTGCCAGCAGCTCCGGTCCGGGGGTCGAGGACACTGAAGCTTTCTTT; CDR3aa: CASSSGPGVEDTEAFF
abundance: once; d_gene: TRBD1; j_gene: TRBJ1-1; v_gene: TRBV7-2; CDR3nt: TGTGCCAGCAGCTTAGGTAGTCGACAGGGTTTTGCTTTCTTT; CDR3aa: CASSLGSRQGFAFF
abundance: .; d_gene: TRBD1; j_gene: TRBJ2-7; v_gene: TRBV19; CDR3nt: TGTGCCAGTAGTATGACAGGGGCGTTCAACGAGCAGTACTTC; CDR3aa: CASSMTGAFNEQYF
abundance: .; d_gene: .; j_gene: TRBJ1-1; v_gene: TRBV12-3/TRBV12-4; CDR3nt: TGTGCCAGCATCGTTAGGGGGTTCGGAGCTTTCTTT; CDR3aa: CASIVRGFGAFF
abundance: once; d_gene: .; j_gene: TRBJ1-1; v_gene: TRBV24-1; CDR3nt: TGTGCCACCAGTACGGCTGGCCAGGGCCGAAATACTGAAGCTTTCTTT; CDR3aa: CATSTAGQGRNTEAFF
abundance: .; d_gene: TRBD2; j_gene: TRBJ2-1; v_gene: TRBV3-1/TRBV3-2; CDR3nt: TGTGCCAGCAGCTTTGGGACTAGCGGGGAGAAGTTCTTC; CDR3aa: CASSFGTSGEKFF
abundance: .; d_gene: .; j_gene: TRBJ2-3; v_gene: TRBV13; CDR3nt: TGTGCCAGCAGCTTATTCGGCGCGGGAAGGAACACAGATACGCAGTATTTT; CDR3aa: CASSLFGAGRNTDTQYF
abundance: .; d_gene: .; j_gene: TRBJ1-4; v_gene: TRBV7-6; CDR3nt: TGTGCCAGCAGCCCGGGTGAAAAACTGTTTTTT; CDR3aa: CASSPGEKLFF
abundance: .; d_gene: .; j_gene: TRBJ1-1; v_gene: TRBV6-4; CDR3nt: TGTGCCAGCAGTGTTTCAGGGGCCCCTGAAGCTTTCTTT; CDR3aa: CASSVSGAPEAFF
abundance: .; d_gene: .; j_gene: TRBJ2-7; v_gene: TRBV7-2; CDR3nt: TGTGCCAGCAGCTTGTTTCAGGGTTCCTACGAGCAGTACTTC; CDR3aa: CASSLFQGSYEQYF
abundance: .; d_gene: .; j_gene: TRBJ1-5; v_gene: TRBV19; CDR3nt: TGTGCCAGTAGTAGTTCCAGGGCGGATCAGCCCCAGCATTTT; CDR3aa: CASSSSRADQPQHF
abundance: .; d_gene: .; j_gene: TRBJ1-4; v_gene: TRBV12-5; CDR3nt: TGTGCTAGTGGTTTCGGGGTCGGGCTCAATGAAAAACTGTTTTTT; CDR3aa: CASGFGVGLNEKLFF
abundance: .; d_gene: .; j_gene: TRBJ1-1; v_gene: TRBV3-1/TRBV3-2; CDR3nt: TGTGCCAGCAGCCGTATGTCAGGGACTGAAGCTTTCTTT; CDR3aa: CASSRMSGTEAFF
abundance: .; d_gene: TRBD1; j_gene: TRBJ2-7; v_gene: TRBV9; CDR3nt: TGTGCCAGCAGCGCTGGACAGGGTTGGATCAACGAGCAGTACTTC; CDR3aa: CASSAGQGWINEQYF
abundance: .; d_gene: .; j_gene: TRBJ1-6; v_gene: TRBV11-2; CDR3nt: TGTGCCAGCAGCGTACTAGGCACGTCAGGTTCACCCCTCCACTTT; CDR3aa: CASSVLGTSGSPLHF
abundance: .; d_gene: .; j_gene: TRBJ1-1; v_gene: TRBV19; CDR3nt: TGTGCCAGTAGTATAGGGGGCCCAGTTGTTTTCTTT; CDR3aa: CASSIGGPVVFF
abundance: .; d_gene: .; j_gene: TRBJ2-1; v_gene: TRBV7-2; CDR3nt: TGTGCCAGCAGCTTAGGAACTAATCAGTTCTTC; CDR3aa: CASSLGTNQFF
abundance: .; d_gene: .; j_gene: TRBJ1-4; v_gene: TRBV20-1; CDR3nt: TGCAGTGTCAGGGAGGATGAAAAACTGTTTTTT; CDR3aa: CSVREDEKLFF
abundance: .; d_gene: .; j_gene: TRBJ1-1; v_gene: TRBV6-1; CDR3nt: TGTGCCAGCAGTGACCGGAACACTGAAGCTTTCTTT; CDR3aa: CASSDRNTEAFF
abundance: once; d_gene: .; j_gene: TRBJ1-6; v_gene: TRBV19; CDR3nt: TGTGCCAGTAGTATCCAAGAGGGTAATTCACCCCTCCACTTT; CDR3aa: CASSIQEGNSPLHF
abundance: .; d_gene: .; j_gene: TRBJ1-3; v_gene: TRBV20-1; CDR3nt: TGCAGTGCTAGTCTTACTGGAAACACCATATATTTT; CDR3aa: CSASLTGNTIYF
abundance: .; d_gene: TRBD1; j_gene: TRBJ2-5; v_gene: TRBV7-2; CDR3nt: TGTGCCAGCAGCTACGGGACAGGGGGCGCTGGCCAGTACTTC; CDR3aa: CASSYGTGGAGQYF
abundance: .; d_gene: .; j_gene: TRBJ1-1; v_gene: TRBV19; CDR3nt: TGTGCCAGTATTGTCCTCAGGAGGGGGAACACTGAAGCTTTCTTT; CDR3aa: CASIVLRRGNTEAFF
abundance: .; d_gene: TRBD2; j_gene: TRBJ2-2; v_gene: TRBV7-8; CDR3nt: TGTGCCAGCAGCTGGGGGGAGGGGCTGGTGGCCGGGGAGCTGTTTTTT; CDR3aa: CASSWGEGLVAGELFF
abundance: .; d_gene: TRBD2; j_gene: TRBJ2-7; v_gene: TRBV27; CDR3nt: TGTGCCAGCAGTCAAAAACTAGCGGGGGGGCCGGGCGAGCAGTACTTC; CDR3aa: CASSQKLAGGPGEQYF
abundance: .; d_gene: .; j_gene: TRBJ2-1; v_gene: TRBV11-2; CDR3nt: TGTGCCAGCAGCCAGTCGAGGGAGGCGTTCTTC; CDR3aa: CASSQSREAFF
abundance: .; d_gene: TRBD2; j_gene: TRBJ2-7; v_gene: TRBV18; CDR3nt: TGTGCCAGCTCACCTCGGGGACTAGCGGGGGGCTCCTACGAGCAGTACTTC; CDR3aa: CASSPRGLAGGSYEQYF
abundance: .; d_gene: TRBD2; j_gene: TRBJ2-3; v_gene: TRBV5-1; CDR3nt: TGCGCCAGCAGCTCCGGACGGGGGGAGGTATTAGATACGCAGTATTTT; CDR3aa: CASSSGRGEVLDTQYF
abundance: .; d_gene: TRBD1; j_gene: TRBJ2-2; v_gene: TRBV24-1; CDR3nt: TGTGCCACCGGGACAGGGGGTAGAGCCGGGGAGCTGTTTTTT; CDR3aa: CATGTGGRAGELFF
abundance: .; d_gene: TRBD1; j_gene: TRBJ1-2; v_gene: TRBV24-1; CDR3nt: TGTGCCACCAGTGATCAGGGGGCTAACTATGGCTACACCTTC; CDR3aa: CATSDQGANYGYTF
abundance: .; d_gene: .; j_gene: TRBJ1-3; v_gene: TRBV7-6; CDR3nt: TGTGCCAGCAGCTTAGGTCAGGGTTCTGGAAACACCATATATTTT; CDR3aa: CASSLGQGSGNTIYF
abundance: .; d_gene: TRBD1; j_gene: TRBJ1-1; v_gene: TRBV10-2; CDR3nt: TGCGCCAGCAGGGGACAGCAGAACACTGAAGCTTTCTTT; CDR3aa: CASRGQQNTEAFF
abundance: .; d_gene: .; j_gene: TRBJ1-2; v_gene: TRBV11-1; CDR3nt: TGTGCCAGCAGCTTAGCGCTCCAGGGCGGCTACACCTTC; CDR3aa: CASSLALQGGYTF
abundance: once; d_gene: .; j_gene: TRBJ1-2; v_gene: TRBV7-9; CDR3nt: TGTGCCAGCAGCTTAGGCGGACAGCACTACACCTTC; CDR3aa: CASSLGGQHYTF
abundance: .; d_gene: TRBD1; j_gene: TRBJ2-3; v_gene: TRBV5-1; CDR3nt: TGCGCCAGCAGCTCCTGGACAGGGGGAGATACGCAGTATTTT; CDR3aa: CASSSWTGGDTQYF
abundance: .; d_gene: .; j_gene: TRBJ2-2; v_gene: TRBV18; CDR3nt: TGTGCCAGCTCACCGAATGACAGAAATATGGACACCGGGGAGCTGTTTTTT; CDR3aa: CASSPNDRNMDTGELFF
abundance: .; d_gene: TRBD1; j_gene: TRBJ1-5; v_gene: TRBV19; CDR3nt: TGTGCCAGTAGTATAGGTCGCCAGGGGGGATTCTCGAATCAGTCCCAGCATTTT; CDR3aa: CASSIGRQGGFSNQSQHF
abundance: .; d_gene: .; j_gene: TRBJ1-6; v_gene: TRBV5-6; CDR3nt: TGTGCCAGCAGCTTGTCCGGGGGTTCACCCCTCCACTTT; CDR3aa: CASSLSGGSPLHF